This T cell receptor beta chain appears in the sequencing data of a study of breast tumors, draining lymph nodes, adjacent tissues. Study-level results: That most tumor T cells come from lymph nodes remained unproven. Tumor TCR diversity was below lymph nodes but above nontumor tissue.

This clonotype was detected ten times or more. The antigen is unknown. TCRdb re-called the multiplex PCR reads through MiXCR, storing one row per CDR3 protein. The table records about 21,000 distinct CDR3 sequences, 25% to 35% of them present only once. Germline loops: CDR1 WSHSY, CDR2 SAAADI. There are 15 residues in the CDR3. The V end lost 3 bases, the J end lost 2 bases, and 14 bases lay between the germline ends. The sample consisted of breast tumor tissue. The chain uses TRBV10-2 and TRBJ2-7; D may be TRBD1 (6 bases). The receptor was isolated from a female donor with breast cancer. Some clones in this sample may be carry-over from other donors' samples. The CDR3 DNA follows: TGCGCCAGCAGTGATGGGGGCGCCCCCCCCTACGAGCAGTACTTC. Amino acids: CASSDGGAPPYEQYF.